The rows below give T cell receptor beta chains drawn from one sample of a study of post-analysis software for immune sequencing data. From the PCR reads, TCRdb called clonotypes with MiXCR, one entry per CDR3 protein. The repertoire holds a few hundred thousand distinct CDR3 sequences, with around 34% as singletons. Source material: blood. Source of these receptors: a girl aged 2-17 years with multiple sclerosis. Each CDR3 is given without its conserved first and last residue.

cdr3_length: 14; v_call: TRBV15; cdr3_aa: ATSRDRRGRAETQY
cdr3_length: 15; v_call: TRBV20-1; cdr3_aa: SASDARTGSTVNEQF
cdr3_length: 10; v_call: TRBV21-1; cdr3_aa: ASSRKALAAF
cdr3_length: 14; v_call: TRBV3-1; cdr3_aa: ASSQGMVYHQETQY
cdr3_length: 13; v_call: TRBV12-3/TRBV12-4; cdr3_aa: ASISLDRRAETQY
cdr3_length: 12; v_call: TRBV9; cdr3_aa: ASSARGWNTEAF
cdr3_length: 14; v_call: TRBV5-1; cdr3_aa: ASSHRSGQGSSEAF
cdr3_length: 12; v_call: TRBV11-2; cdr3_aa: ASTGTSPTDTQY
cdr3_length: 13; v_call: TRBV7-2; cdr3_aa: ASSLVVRGPGELF
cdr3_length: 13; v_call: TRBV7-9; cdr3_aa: ASSPEGPGLYEQY
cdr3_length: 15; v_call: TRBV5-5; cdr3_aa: ASSLGAGIPSTDTQY
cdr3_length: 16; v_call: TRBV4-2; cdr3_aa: ASSQAARLGPPGDGYT
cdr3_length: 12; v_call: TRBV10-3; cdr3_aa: AISEEGGTDTQY
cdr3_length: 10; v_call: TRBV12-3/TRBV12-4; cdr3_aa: ASSPAYNEQF
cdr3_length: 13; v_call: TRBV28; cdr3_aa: ASRPRGQSIDTQY
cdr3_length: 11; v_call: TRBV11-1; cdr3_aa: ASRSGSNYGYT
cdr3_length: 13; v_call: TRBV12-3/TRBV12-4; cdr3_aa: ASNSQGFSGNTIY
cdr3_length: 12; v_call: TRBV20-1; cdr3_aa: SATGGFDNQPQH